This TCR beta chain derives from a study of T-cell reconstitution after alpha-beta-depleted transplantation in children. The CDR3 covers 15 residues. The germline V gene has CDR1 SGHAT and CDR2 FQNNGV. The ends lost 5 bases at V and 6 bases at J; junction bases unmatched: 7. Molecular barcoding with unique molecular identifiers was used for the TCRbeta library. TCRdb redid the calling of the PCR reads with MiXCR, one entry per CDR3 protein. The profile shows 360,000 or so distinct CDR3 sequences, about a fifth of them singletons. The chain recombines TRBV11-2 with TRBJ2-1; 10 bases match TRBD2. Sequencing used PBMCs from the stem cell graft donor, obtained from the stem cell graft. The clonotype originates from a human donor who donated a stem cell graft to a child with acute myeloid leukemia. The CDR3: CASSPLAGELNEQFF. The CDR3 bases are TGTGCCAGCAGCCCTCTAGCGGGAGAACTCAATGAGCAGTTCTTC.